The entry that follows covers one T cell receptor beta chain sequence. What it binds is unknown. The data stem from a study of T cell responses to AZD1222 COVID-19 vaccine. Findings and caveats of the study: When two AZD1222 doses had been given, Spike-specific TCR breadth and depth rose. At 160-218 and 743-854, vaccine-associated CD4 TCRs were dominant, and they spanned spike. White British donors predominated, females outnumbered males, and clonal diversity was possibly underestimated. Of the AZD1222 recipients, only five to seven were seropositive at baseline.

Repertoires were generated with immunoSEQ multiplex PCR, while TCRdb's copy carries only in-frame clones and drops some. Seen here are under 150,000 clones, over 75% observed once, and the top ten hold more than 3%. Germline V gives CDR1 ENHRY, CDR2 SYGVKD. The CDR3 sequence is 13 residues long. Deletions cut 1 base from V and 8 bases from J, with 11 bases between. The receptor was derived from an adult in good health. The sample consisted of peripheral blood, taken on day 0 of MenACWY control vaccination. The rearrangement joins TRBV10-3 to TRBJ1-2; D gene ambiguous. CDR3 in DNA: TGTGCCATCAGTGAGTTAGGTTTGGGCGGCTACACCTTC. It yields the protein CAISELGLGGYTF.